The clone carrying this T cell receptor (beta chain) was detected a few times. Per the study methods: Amplification of reference gene primers provided the estimated nucleated cell counts. Assay used: immunoSEQ multiplex PCR; TCRdb lists only in-frame clones, some missing. V, J and clone size derive from that table, while D and trimming were established from the DNA sequence. The sample includes roughly 57,000 clones, 65% to 80% of them seen just once. The sample is drawn from a study of blood T cell repertoires in COVID-19. For the study at large: The study drew acute and convalescent COVID-19 samples from the United States, Italy and Spain. PBMCs, B-cell-depleted T cells, or T cells were the source of the cDNA or gDNA that made up the material.

This CDR3 is 13 amino acids long. Germline CDR1 and CDR2: SGHTA and FQGNSA. V dropped 4 bases and J dropped 8; count of bases not matched to a gene: 6. The chain recombines TRBV7-2 with TRBJ1-2; 8 nucleotides line up with TRBD1. Sequencing was carried out using peripheral blood. This clonotype was obtained from a man aged 70-80 years with active or convalescent COVID-19. Here the CDR3 DNA reads TGTGCCAGCAGCTCTTACAGGGGGGAGGGCTACACCTTC. Its protein is CASSSYRGEGYTF.